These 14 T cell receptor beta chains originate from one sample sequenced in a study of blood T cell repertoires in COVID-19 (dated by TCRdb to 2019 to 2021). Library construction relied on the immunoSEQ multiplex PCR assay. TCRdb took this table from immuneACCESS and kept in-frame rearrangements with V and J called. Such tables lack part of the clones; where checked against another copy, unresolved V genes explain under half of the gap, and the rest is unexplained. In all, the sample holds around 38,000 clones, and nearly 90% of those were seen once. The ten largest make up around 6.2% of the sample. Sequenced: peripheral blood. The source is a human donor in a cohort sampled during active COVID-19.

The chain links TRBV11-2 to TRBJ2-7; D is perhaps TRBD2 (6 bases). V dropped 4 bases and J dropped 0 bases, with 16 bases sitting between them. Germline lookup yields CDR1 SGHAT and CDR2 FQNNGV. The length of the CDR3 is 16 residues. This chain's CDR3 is CASSYFRTGSSYEQYF. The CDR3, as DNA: TGTGCCAGCAGCTATTTTAGGACCGGGAGCTCCTACGAGCAGTACTTC.

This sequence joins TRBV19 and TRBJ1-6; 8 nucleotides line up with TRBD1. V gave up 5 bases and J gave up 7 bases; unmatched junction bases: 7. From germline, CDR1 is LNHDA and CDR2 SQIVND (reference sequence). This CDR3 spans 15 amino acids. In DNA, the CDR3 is TGTGCCAGTAGTGCACGGACAGGGCAAAATTCACCCCTCCACTTT. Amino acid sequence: CASSARTGQNSPLHF.

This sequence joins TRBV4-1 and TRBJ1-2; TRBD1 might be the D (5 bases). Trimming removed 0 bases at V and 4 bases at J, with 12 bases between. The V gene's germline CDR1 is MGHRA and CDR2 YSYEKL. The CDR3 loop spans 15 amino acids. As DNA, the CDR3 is TGCGCCAGCAGCCAAGAGGAAACAGGAACCTATGGCTACACCTTC. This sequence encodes CASSQEETGTYGYTF.

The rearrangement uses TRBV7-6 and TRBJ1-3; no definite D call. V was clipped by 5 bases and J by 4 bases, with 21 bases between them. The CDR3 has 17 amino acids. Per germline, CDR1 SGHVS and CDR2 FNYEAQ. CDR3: CASSPAGGNRRGNTIYF. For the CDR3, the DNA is TGTGCCAGCAGCCCCGCGGGCGGCAACCGGAGGGGAAACACCATATATTTT.

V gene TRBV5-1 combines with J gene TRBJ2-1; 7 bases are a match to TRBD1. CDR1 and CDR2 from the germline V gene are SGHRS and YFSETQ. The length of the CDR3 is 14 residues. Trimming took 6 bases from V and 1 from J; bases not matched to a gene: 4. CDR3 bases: TGCGCCAGCACGGGACAGCATTCCTACAATGAGCAGTTCTTC. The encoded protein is CASTGQHSYNEQFF.

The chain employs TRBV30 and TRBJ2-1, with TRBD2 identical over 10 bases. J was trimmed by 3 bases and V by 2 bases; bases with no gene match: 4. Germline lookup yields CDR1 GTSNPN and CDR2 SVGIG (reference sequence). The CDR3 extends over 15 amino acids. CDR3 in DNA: TGTGCCTGGAGTCTCAAGCGGGGGGGCTACAATGAGCAGTTCTTC. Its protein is CAWSLKRGGYNEQFF.

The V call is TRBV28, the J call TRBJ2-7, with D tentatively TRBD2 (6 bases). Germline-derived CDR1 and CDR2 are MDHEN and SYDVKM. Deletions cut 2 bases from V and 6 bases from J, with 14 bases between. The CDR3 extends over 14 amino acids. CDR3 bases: TGTGCCAGCAGTTTAGGGGGGTCAGTCGCCGAGCAGTACTTC. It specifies CASSLGGSVAEQYF.

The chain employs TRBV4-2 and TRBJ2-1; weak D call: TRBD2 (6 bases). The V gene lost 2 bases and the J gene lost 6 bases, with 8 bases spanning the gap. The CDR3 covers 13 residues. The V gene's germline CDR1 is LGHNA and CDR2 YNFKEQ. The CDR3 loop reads CASSQRGFNEQFF. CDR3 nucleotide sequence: TGTGCCAGCAGCCAACGGGGGTTCAATGAGCAGTTCTTC.

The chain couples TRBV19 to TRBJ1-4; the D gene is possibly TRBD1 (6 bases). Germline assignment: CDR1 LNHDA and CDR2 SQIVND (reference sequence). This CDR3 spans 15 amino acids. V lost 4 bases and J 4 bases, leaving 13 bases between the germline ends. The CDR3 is CASSTQGSGNEKLFF. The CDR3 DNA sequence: TGTGCCAGTAGTACCCAGGGGAGTGGTAATGAAAAACTGTTTTTT.

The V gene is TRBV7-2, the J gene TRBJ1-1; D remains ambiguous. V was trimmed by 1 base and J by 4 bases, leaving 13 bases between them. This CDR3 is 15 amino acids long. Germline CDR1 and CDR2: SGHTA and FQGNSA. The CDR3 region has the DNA TGTGCCAGCAGCTTAGTTGCGGCCGCGACCACTGAAGCTTTCTTT. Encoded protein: CASSLVAAATTEAFF. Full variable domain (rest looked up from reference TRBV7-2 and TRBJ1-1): GAGVSQSPSNKVTEKGKDVELRCDPISGHTALYWYRQSLGQGLEFLIYFQGNSAPDKSGLPSDRFSAERTGGSVSTLTIQRTQQEDSAVYLCASSLVAAATTEAFFGQGTRLTVV.

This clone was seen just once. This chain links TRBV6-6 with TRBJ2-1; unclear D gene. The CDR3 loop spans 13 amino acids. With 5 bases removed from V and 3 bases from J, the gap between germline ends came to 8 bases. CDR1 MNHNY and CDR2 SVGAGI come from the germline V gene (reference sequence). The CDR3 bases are TGTGCCAGCAGTCCCTCTCTCTACAATGAGCAGTTCTTC. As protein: CASSPSLYNEQFF.

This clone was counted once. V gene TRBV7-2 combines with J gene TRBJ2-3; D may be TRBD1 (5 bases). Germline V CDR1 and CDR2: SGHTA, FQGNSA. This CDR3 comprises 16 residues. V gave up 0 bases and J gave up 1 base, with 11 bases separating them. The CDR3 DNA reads TGTGCCAGCAGCTTAGCGGCGGACACCGGCACAGATACGCAGTATTTT. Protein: CASSLAADTGTDTQYF.

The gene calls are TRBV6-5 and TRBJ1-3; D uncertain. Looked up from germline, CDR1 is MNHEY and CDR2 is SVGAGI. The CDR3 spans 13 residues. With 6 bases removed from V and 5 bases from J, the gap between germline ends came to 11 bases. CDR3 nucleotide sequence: TGTGCCAGCAGCCGAGAGTCACGAAACACCATATATTTT. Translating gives CASSRESRNTIYF.

The CDR3 nucleotides are TGTGCCAGCAGCTCGGGACAGCAGATAGCGGGAGGCACGAATGAGCAGTTCTTC. It translates to CASSSGQQIAGGTNEQFF. The chain recombines TRBV11-2 with TRBJ2-1, with 10 positions matching TRBD2. The CDR3 length is 18 residues. From germline, CDR1 is SGHAT and CDR2 FQNNGV. Losses at the gene ends were 4 bases for V and 7 bases for J; bases not matched to a gene: 16.